Shown below are 18 T cell receptor beta chains from a single sample sequenced in a study of blood T cell repertoires in COVID-19 (dated by TCRdb to 2020 to 2022). The library was produced with the immunoSEQ multiplex PCR assay. What TCRdb holds here is the immuneACCESS table cut down to in-frame rearrangements. Part of the clones is not present; checked against another copy, under half of the missing clones reflect an unresolved V gene, and the others are unexplained. Recorded for this sample are 280,000 or so clones; around 82% of them occurred a single time. The top ten constitute approximately 9% of the sample. The source material was peripheral blood. These receptors all stem from a woman in her 50s who had recovered from COVID-19.

This CDR3 is CASSLGGSQGSGYTF. In DNA, the CDR3 is TGCGCCAGCAGCTTGGGGGGATCACAGGGATCTGGCTACACCTTC. The V gene is TRBV5-1, the J gene TRBJ1-2; possibly TRBD1 for D (6 bases). From germline, CDR1 is SGHRS and CDR2 YFSETQ. The CDR3 runs 15 residues. Trimming took 0 bases from V and 7 from J, leaving 16 bases between them.

This chain connects TRBV7-2 to TRBJ2-6; possible D gene TRBD1, 6 bases. Germline V gene sequence: CDR1 SGHTA, CDR2 FQGNSA. With 5 bases removed from V and 1 base from J, the gap between germline ends came to 9 bases. The CDR3 contains 15 residues. The CDR3 nucleotides read TGTGCCAGCAGCATACAGGGTTCTGGGGCCAACGTCCTGACTTTC. Translation gives CASSIQGSGANVLTF.

This clone has only one observation. The genes are TRBV19 and TRBJ2-3, with D perhaps TRBD1 (6 bases). Between the trimmed V and J ends, which lost 9 bases and 0 bases, there was a span of 19 bases. In germline, CDR1 is LNHDA, CDR2 SQIVND (reference sequence). The CDR3 loop spans 16 amino acids. The CDR3 loop is CASYLTRTASTDTQYF. The CDR3 DNA is TGTGCCAGCTATCTCACCCGGACAGCTAGCACAGATACGCAGTATTTT.

The chain links TRBV5-4 to TRBJ1-1; D ambiguous. The CDR3 is made up of 14 amino acids. V lost 0 bases and J lost 3, with 9 bases in between. Germline CDR1 SGHNT, CDR2 YYREEE (reference sequence). CDR3 loop: CASSLGQAYTEAFF. CDR3 DNA sequence: TGTGCCAGCAGCTTGGGGCAGGCGTACACTGAAGCTTTCTTT.

The chain joins TRBV3-1 (or the pseudogene TRBV3-2) to TRBJ1-3, with 7 bases that match TRBD1. The CDR3 is 15 residues long. The germline gives CDR1 LGHDT, CDR2 YNNKEL (reference sequence). V lost 0 bases, J lost 2 bases, and 1 base stayed unmatched. DNA for the CDR3: TGTGCCAGCAGCCAAGATGACAGGGCTGGAAACACCATATATTTT. It translates to CASSQDDRAGNTIYF.

This chain connects TRBV6-8 to TRBJ1-2; D ambiguous. The CDR3 is 13 residues long. The germline V gene has CDR1 MNHGY and CDR2 SAAAGT. The V and J ends lost 7 bases and 2 bases respectively, with 11 bases between them. The CDR3 spells CASTSRRNYGYTF. For the CDR3, the DNA is TGTGCCAGCACCTCCCGCAGGAACTATGGCTACACCTTC.

The J gene is TRBJ2-7, the V gene TRBV6-4; D remains ambiguous. CDR3 length: 17 amino acids. The germline CDR1 and CDR2 sequences are MRHNA and SNTAGT. V gave up 0 bases and J gave up 9 bases, with 24 bases separating them. CDR3 coding DNA: TGTGCCAGCAGTGACTCGGTGCGGAAGCTACGAACTGGCGGGCAGTACTTC. This gives the protein CASSDSVRKLRTGGQYF.

This clone was observed a handful of times. J is TRBJ2-5 and V is TRBV2, with unresolved D. Germline V lookup: CDR1 SNHLY, CDR2 FYNNEI. V gave up 3 bases and J gave up 7 bases, with 9 bases separating them. This CDR3 region has 12 residues. The CDR3 sequence: CASSDSSGTQYF. CDR3 DNA: TGTGCCAGCAGTGATTCCTCCGGGACCCAGTACTTC. Complete variable domain (other parts from reference TRBV2 and TRBJ2-5): EPEVTQTPSHQVTQMGQEVILRCVPISNHLYFYWYRQILGQKVEFLVSFYNNEISEKSEIFDDQFSVERPDGSNFTLKIRSTKLEDSAMYFCASSDSSGTQYFGPGTRLLVL.

The J gene is TRBJ2-2, the V gene TRBV7-2; 8 bases map to TRBD2. V gave up 3 bases and J gave up 7 bases; unmatched junction bases: 4. CDR3 length: 14 amino acids. CDR1 is SGHTA, CDR2 FQGNSA, per germline. CDR3 coding DNA: TGTGCCAGCAGCTTGAGCGGGGGCGGCGGGGAGCTGTTTTTT. Amino acid sequence: CASSLSGGGGELFF.

The chain combines TRBV5-1 with TRBJ1-4, with D unresolved. Germline loops: CDR1 SGHRS, CDR2 YFSETQ. Trimming took 0 bases from V and 0 from J, leaving 9 bases between them. This CDR3 spans 16 amino acids. The CDR3 sequence is CASSLGYSTTNEKLFF. For the CDR3, the DNA is TGCGCCAGCAGCTTGGGTTACAGTACAACTAATGAAAAACTGTTTTTT.

The chain links TRBV28 to TRBJ1-4, with TRBD1 matching over 9 bases. Germline CDR1 and CDR2: MDHEN and SYDVKM. V dropped 5 bases and J dropped 14; count of bases not matched to a gene: 12. The CDR3 consists of 14 residues. CDR3 loop: CASSPGQGGNRLFF. The CDR3 DNA sequence: TGTGCCAGCAGTCCGGGACAGGGTGGAAATAGGCTGTTTTTT.

This rearrangement joins TRBV29-1 to TRBJ2-1; 11 bases are a match to TRBD2. Unmatched junction bases numbered 11, after V lost 4 bases and J lost 6 bases. This CDR3 region has 16 residues. Per germline, CDR1 SQVTM and CDR2 ANQGSEA. The CDR3 sequence is CSVAQLAGGGSNEQFF. CDR3 in DNA: TGCAGCGTTGCGCAGCTAGCGGGAGGAGGGAGCAATGAGCAGTTCTTC.

As regards this clone: Different DNA sequences within this sample yield the same CDR3. This chain connects TRBV5-6 to TRBJ2-2; 12 bases are a match to TRBD2. Per the germline V gene, CDR1 is SGHDT and CDR2 is YYEEEE. CDR3 length: 16 amino acids. With 3 bases clipped from V and 3 bases from J, the junction kept 3 bases outside the gene matches. CDR3 sequence reads: CASSSLAGGYTGELFF. The CDR3 region has the DNA TGTGCCAGCAGCTCTCTAGCGGGAGGGTACACCGGGGAGCTGTTTTTT.

This clone was counted only a few times. The chain employs TRBV7-2 and TRBJ1-2, with D unresolved. Germline loops: CDR1 SGHTA, CDR2 FQGNSA. V lost 5 bases to trimming and J lost 9 bases, with 13 bases between them. CDR3 length: 12 residues. The CDR3 coding sequence is TGTGCCAGCAGCACCGGAGGTCTACGCTACACCTTC. Protein: CASSTGGLRYTF.

The chain recombines TRBV24-1 with TRBJ2-1; the D is unclear. CDR1 is KGHDR and CDR2 is SFDVKD in the germline V gene. V lost 9 bases and J 0 bases, leaving 8 bases between the germline ends. The CDR3 spans 13 residues. Written as DNA, the CDR3 is TGTGCCACCTCAGGCAACTCCTACAATGAGCAGTTCTTC. This sequence encodes CATSGNSYNEQFF.

This chain links TRBV28 with TRBJ1-2, with TRBD1 as a possible D gene (5 bases). There are 15 residues in the CDR3. V lost 2 bases and J 8 bases, leaving 18 bases between the germline ends. The germline gives CDR1 MDHEN, CDR2 SYDVKM. This CDR3 reads CASSLTLWGVGGYTF. CDR3 in DNA: TGTGCCAGCAGTTTAACTCTCTGGGGGGTTGGCGGCTACACCTTC.

J is TRBJ2-2 and V is TRBV10-3; TRBD2 matches 10 bases. Germline V gene data show CDR1 as ENHRY and CDR2 as SYGVKD. V was pared by 3 bases and J by 1 base, with 2 bases of the junction left unmatched. CDR3 length: 16 residues. CDR3 sequence (DNA): TGTGCCATCAGTGATTCTAGCGGGAGGAACACCGGGGAGCTGTTTTTT. Encoded protein: CAISDSSGRNTGELFF.

The chain links TRBV18 to TRBJ2-3; the match to TRBD2 covers 13 bases. CDR1 is KGHSH, CDR2 LQKENI, per germline. The CDR3 covers 19 residues. Losses at the gene ends were 6 bases for V and 4 bases for J; bases not matched to a gene: 16. CDR3 in DNA: TGTGCCAGCTCCTTCATGGCCACTAGCGGGAGGGCCTATCCAGATACGCAGTATTTT. Its protein product is CASSFMATSGRAYPDTQYF.